The 12 T cell receptor beta chains below were found in one sample sequenced in a study of technical replicates of blood from several donors. The assay was immunoSEQ multiplex PCR, and TCRdb's table has in-frame clones only and misses some. Here the sample spans about 94,000 clones, around 95% being singletons. Material: T cells isolated from PBMCs. The receptors were sampled from a human donor in good health.

The chain carries TRBV21-1 and TRBJ2-7; TRBD2 reflects the table's D call only, with no check against the DNA. TRBV21-1 is labeled a pseudogene. The CDR3 sequence is 13 residues long. CDR3 DNA: TGTGCCAGGATTCCGACTCCGTCCTACGAGCAGTACTTC. Its protein product is CARIPTPSYEQYF.

CDR3 sequence (DNA): TGTGCCAGCAGTACCTCGGGACTCCCCCAGAAGACCCAGTACTTC. Its translation: CASSTSGLPQKTQYF. The chain has TRBV5-6 and TRBJ2-5; tentative D call: TRBD2 (6 bases). CDR3 length: 15 amino acids. CDR1 SGHDT and CDR2 YYEEEE come from the germline V gene. Trimming cost V 5 bases and J 6 bases, with 20 bases left between them.

The V and J genes are TRBV19 and TRBJ2-6; TRBD1 aligns across 8 bases. The junction had 10 bases not matched to a gene; V was cut back by 3 bases and J by 0 bases. Germline V gene lookup returns CDR1 LNHDA and CDR2 SQIVND (reference sequence). This CDR3 is built from 19 residues. CDR3 amino acids: CASSIRALGTGSGANVLTF. In nucleotides, the CDR3 is TGTGCCAGTAGTATTAGGGCGCTAGGGACAGGCTCTGGGGCCAACGTCCTGACTTTC.

The gene calls are TRBV6-1 and TRBJ2-3; D unresolved. The CDR3 consists of 16 residues. Trimming took 1 base from V and 0 from J, leaving 11 bases between them. CDR1 is MNHNS and CDR2 is SASEGT in the germline V gene. CDR3 in amino acids: CASSEDRRFSTDTQYF. The DNA of the CDR3 is TGTGCCAGCAGTGAAGATCGGAGATTTAGCACAGATACGCAGTATTTT.

The CDR3 region has the DNA TGTGCCAGCAGCTCACATCGTCCGGGACAGAACAATGAGCAGTTCTTC. Translated, it gives CASSSHRPGQNNEQFF. The V and J genes are TRBV11-2 and TRBJ2-1, with 7 positions matching TRBD1. This CDR3 contains 16 residues. The junction had 11 bases not matched to a gene; V was cut back by 4 bases and J by 5 bases. Germline CDR1 and CDR2: SGHAT and FQNNGV.

The chain uses TRBV5-4 and TRBJ1-2; no clear D. Trimming took off 0 bases at V and 0 bases at J, with 6 bases between the two ends. The CDR3 has 14 residues. Germline V lookup: CDR1 SGHNT, CDR2 YYREEE (reference sequence). The CDR3, as DNA: TGTGCCAGCAGCTTGGGAGGGTCTAACTATGGCTACACCTTC. Translating gives CASSLGGSNYGYTF. Using reference TRBV5-4 and TRBJ1-2 for the parts outside the CDR3, the full variable domain is ETGVTQSPTHLIKTRGQQVTLRCSSQSGHNTVSWYQQALGQGPQFIFQYYREEENGRGNFPPRFSGLQFPNYSSELNVNALELDDSALYLCASSLGGSNYGYTFGSGTRLTVV.

Remarks on this clone: In the same sample, other DNA sequences code for this CDR3. This chain connects TRBV5-1 to TRBJ2-3; TRBD1 agrees at 9 bases. The germline V gene encodes CDR1 SGHRS and CDR2 YFSETQ. V dropped 1 base and J dropped 3; count of bases not matched to a gene: 3. The CDR3 is made up of 15 amino acids. DNA of the CDR3: TGCGCCAGCAGCTTGCGACAGGGGGGGACAGATACGCAGTATTTT. Translation gives CASSLRQGGTDTQYF.

The J gene is TRBJ2-1, the V gene TRBV9, with 8 bases matching TRBD2. Trimming cost V 0 bases and J 9 bases; bases outside gene matches: 8. Per germline, CDR1 SGDLS and CDR2 YYNGEE. The CDR3 contains 15 residues. The CDR3 is CASSVAAGGYGEQFF. The CDR3 nucleotides are TGTGCCAGCAGCGTAGCCGCGGGAGGATATGGTGAGCAGTTCTTC.

The CDR3 here is CASSQGTSASYEQYF. CDR3 DNA: TGCGCCAGCAGCCAGGGGACTAGCGCGAGCTACGAGCAGTACTTC. The chain employs TRBV4-1 and TRBJ2-7; the match to TRBD2 covers 10 bases. The CDR3 is 15 amino acids. Germline values: CDR1 MGHRA, CDR2 YSYEKL. Trimming at V came to 3 bases and at J to 3 bases, leaving 5 bases not matched to a gene.

This clone was seen just once. The chain carries TRBV6-1 and TRBJ2-3; perhaps TRBD2 as D (5 bases). The CDR3 is 19 amino acids. Germline V lookup: CDR1 MNHNS, CDR2 SASEGT. Trimming pared 2 bases from V and 7 bases from J, leaving 28 bases between. The CDR3 is CASSEPRPRLAILANTQYF. CDR3 nucleotides: TGTGCCAGCAGTGAACCCCGACCGCGGCTAGCAATTTTGGCGAATACGCAGTATTTT.

This chain joins TRBV27 and TRBJ2-7; 10 bases fit TRBD2. The germline CDR1 and CDR2 sequences are MNHEY and SMNVEV (reference sequence). J gave up 3 bases and V 6 bases, and 5 bases lay outside the gene matches. This CDR3 has 14 amino acids. CDR3 bases: TGTGCCAGCAGGAATAGCGGGGGGAACTACGAGCAGTACTTC. It translates to CASRNSGGNYEQYF.

This clone was detected only once. The DNA for the CDR3 is TGTGCCAGCAGTTTACAGTCAGGGTACAGTCAGCCCCAGCATTTT. It translates to CASSLQSGYSQPQHF. The chain combines TRBV28 with TRBJ1-5, with D possibly being TRBD1 (5 bases). The V end lost 2 bases, the J end lost 6 bases, and 14 bases lay between the germline ends. CDR1 is MDHEN, CDR2 SYDVKM, per germline. The CDR3 consists of 15 residues.